These 24 T cell receptor beta chains originate from one sample sequenced in a study of cytomegalovirus exposure and HLA in healthy donors. PCR primers comprised 60 Vbeta and 13 Jbeta primers. Using immunoSEQ multiplex PCR, the repertoire was profiled, and TCRdb retains in-frame clones only, with some absent. Here the sample spans about 130,000 clones, 65% to 80% being singletons. Sequencing was done on a sample of PBMCs. Receptors originate from a woman aged 40 to 55 in good health and CMV-seronegative.

V usage is TRBV19 and J usage is TRBJ2-7; D gene uncertain. CDR3 length: 15 amino acids. V gave up 1 base and J gave up 7 bases, with 17 bases separating them. Germline V gene lookup returns CDR1 LNHDA and CDR2 SQIVND (reference sequence). In nucleotides, the CDR3 is TGTGCCAGTAGTATAGGACGTAGCCCCTTTGGTGAGCAGTACTTC. This codes for CASSIGRSPFGEQYF. The entire variable domain, with the rest obtained from reference TRBV19 and TRBJ2-7, is as follows: DGGITQSPKYLFRKEGQNVTLSCEQNLNHDAMYWYRQDPGQGLRLIYYSQIVNDFQKGDIAEGYSVSREKKESFPLTVTSAQKNPTAFYLCASSIGRSPFGEQYFGPGTRLTVT.

This clone has just one count. The genes are TRBV7-9 and TRBJ2-7; 11 bases are shared with TRBD2. This CDR3 is built from 14 residues. V lost 5 bases to trimming and J lost 4 bases; unmatched junction nucleotides: 4. Germline CDR1 SEHNR, CDR2 FQNEAQ (reference sequence). The DNA of the CDR3 is TGTGCCAGCAGCCCGACTAGCGGGGAGTACGAGCAGTACTTC. It encodes CASSPTSGEYEQYF.

V is TRBV5-4 and J is TRBJ2-3, with 7 nucleotides matching TRBD2. Germline assignment: CDR1 SGHNT and CDR2 YYREEE (reference sequence). V lost 0 bases to trimming and J lost 2 bases; unmatched junction nucleotides: 3. This CDR3 comprises 15 residues. The CDR3 region has the DNA TGTGCCAGCAGCTTGGAACTAGCGTCCACAGATACGCAGTATTTT. It specifies CASSLELASTDTQYF.

The chain couples TRBV5-6 to TRBJ1-1, with 7 bases lining up with TRBD1. The CDR3 runs 16 residues. V lost 0 bases and J lost 5; bases outside the gene matches: 10. The germline V gene encodes CDR1 SGHDT and CDR2 YYEEEE. The CDR3 loop is CASSLERGRRGTEAFF. In DNA, the CDR3 is TGTGCCAGCAGCTTGGAGAGGGGGCGGAGGGGTACTGAAGCTTTCTTT.

The rearrangement joins TRBV5-6 to TRBJ1-3, with D perhaps matching TRBD1 (6 bases). Germline CDR1 and CDR2: SGHDT and YYEEEE. This CDR3 contains 14 residues. Trimming took 3 bases from V and 1 from J, leaving 8 bases between them. CDR3 region: CASSSTGSGNTIYF. The CDR3 nucleotides are TGTGCCAGCAGCTCGACAGGATCTGGAAACACCATATATTTT.

V gene TRBV28 combines with J gene TRBJ2-5, with 15 positions matching TRBD2. The V and J ends lost 5 bases and 5 bases, in that order; junction bases with no gene match: 9. Per the germline V gene, CDR1 is MDHEN and CDR2 is SYDVKM. The CDR3 has 17 amino acids. This chain's CDR3 is CASSPRTSGRAGETQYF. In DNA, the CDR3 is TGTGCCAGCAGTCCCCGGACTAGCGGGAGGGCGGGGGAGACCCAGTACTTC.

This chain connects TRBV10-3 to TRBJ1-5; TRBD1 aligns across 10 bases. Per the germline V gene, CDR1 is ENHRY and CDR2 is SYGVKD. The trim removed 4 bases at V and 7 bases at J, leaving 4 bases unmatched. The CDR3 sequence is 14 residues long. CDR3 in DNA: TGTGCCATCAGTGGGGACAGGGGAAGGCAGCCCCAGCATTTT. Its protein product is CAISGDRGRQPQHF.

V and J are TRBV18 and TRBJ1-1; weak D call: TRBD1 (6 bases). The CDR3 length is 16 residues. CDR1 is KGHSH and CDR2 is LQKENI in the germline V gene. V lost 3 bases and J lost 3, with 17 bases in between. CDR3 protein: CASSPEAGGPHTEAFF. The CDR3 nucleotides read TGTGCCAGCTCACCCGAGGCCGGGGGGCCACACACTGAAGCTTTCTTT.

CDR3 protein: CASSVLQGAGETQYF. As DNA, the CDR3 is TGTGCCAGCAGTGTGCTACAGGGGGCGGGAGAGACCCAGTACTTC. The rearrangement uses TRBV6-5 and TRBJ2-5, with TRBD1 identical over 9 bases. Germline lookup yields CDR1 MNHEY and CDR2 SVGAGI. The CDR3 is made up of 15 amino acids. Losses at the gene ends were 5 bases for V and 4 bases for J; bases not matched to a gene: 8.

The CDR3 region is CASSLAGGGTTYEQYF. DNA of the CDR3: TGCGCCAGCAGCTTGGCCGGGGGGGGCACTACCTACGAGCAGTACTTC. The chain employs TRBV5-1 and TRBJ2-7; TRBD2 aligns across 8 bases. From germline, CDR1 is SGHRS and CDR2 YFSETQ. CDR3 length: 16 amino acids. V lost 0 bases to trimming and J lost 2 bases; unmatched junction nucleotides: 7.

The chain links TRBV6-5 to TRBJ2-7; 8 positions agree with TRBD1. The V and J ends lost 6 bases and 6 bases, in that order; junction bases with no gene match: 13. This CDR3 comprises 15 residues. Per the germline V gene, CDR1 is MNHEY and CDR2 is SVGAGI. In DNA, the CDR3 is TGTGCCAGCAGGTGGACAGGGCAGGCGTCGGGCGAGCAGTACTTC. This sequence encodes CASRWTGQASGEQYF.

CDR3 coding DNA: TGCGCCAGCAGTCAATCCCAACCTAAAGGGGCGCAGTTCTTC. It translates to CASSQSQPKGAQFF. The V call is TRBV23-1, the J call TRBJ2-1; D perhaps matches TRBD1 (5 bases). TRBV23-1 qualifies as an ORF whose function is uncertain. Trimming stripped 0 bases from V and 12 bases from J, with 15 bases between. The CDR3 length is 14 residues.

This chain connects TRBV11-2 to TRBJ2-3, with 11 bases lining up with TRBD2. The length of the CDR3 is 18 residues. V was clipped by 1 base and J by 7 bases; unmatched bases: 13. Germline CDR1 and CDR2: SGHAT and FQNNGV. Here the CDR3 reads CASSLAPLLAGDSNTQYF. CDR3 nucleotides: TGTGCCAGCAGCTTAGCCCCCCTACTAGCGGGAGACTCAAATACGCAGTATTTT. Using reference TRBV11-2 and TRBJ2-3 for the parts outside the CDR3, the full variable domain is EAGVAQSPRYKIIEKRQSVAFWCNPISGHATLYWYQQILGQGPKLLIQFQNNGVVDDSQLPKDRFSAERLKGVDSTLKIQPAKLEDSAVYLCASSLAPLLAGDSNTQYFGPGTRLTVL.

A note on this clone: Germline is not matched at one junction end, which may reflect a read error. The chain carries TRBV7-9 and TRBJ1-2; D is uncertain. Per the germline V gene, CDR1 is SEHNR and CDR2 is FQNEAQ (reference sequence). This CDR3 is built from 14 residues. The CDR3 here is CASRLAAGDYGYTF. The CDR3 bases are TGTGCCAGCAGATTAGCCGCGGGAGACTATGGCTACACCTTC.

This chain uses TRBV7-3 with TRBJ2-1; D perhaps matches TRBD1 (6 bases). Trimming removed 3 bases from V and 6 bases from J, with 9 bases in between. The CDR3 totals 13 residues. In germline, CDR1 is SGHTA, CDR2 FQGTGA. The CDR3 protein is CASSFRGANEQFF. In DNA, the CDR3 is TGTGCCAGCAGCTTCAGGGGTGCCAATGAGCAGTTCTTC.

The CDR3 nucleotides read TGTGCCAGCAGCTTGCTAGGTAACGGGGAGCTGTTTTTT. Protein sequence: CASSLLGNGELFF. This sequence joins TRBV5-6 and TRBJ2-2; no clear D gene. V shed 1 base and J shed 7 bases, with 8 bases lying between them. The CDR3 spans 13 residues. The germline V gene has CDR1 SGHDT and CDR2 YYEEEE.

The rearrangement links TRBV27 to TRBJ1-1; TRBD1 might be the D (6 bases). The ends were cut back, 4 bases at V and 1 base at J, with 10 bases in the middle. CDR1 and CDR2 from the germline V gene are MNHEY and SMNVEV (reference sequence). This CDR3 is built from 14 residues. The CDR3 protein is CASSSIQGNTEAFF. The CDR3 coding sequence is TGTGCCAGCAGTTCTATACAGGGGAACACTGAAGCTTTCTTT.

The chain combines TRBV27 with TRBJ2-2, with D hard to call. CDR1 is MNHEY and CDR2 is SMNVEV in the germline V gene (reference sequence). Trimming cost V 2 bases and J 1 base, with 14 bases left between them. The CDR3 consists of 17 residues. DNA of the CDR3: TGTGCCAGCAGTTTAATTCGGAAGGCAGGGAACACCGGGGAGCTGTTTTTT. It specifies CASSLIRKAGNTGELFF.

In this sample, this clone turned up a few times. The chain joins TRBV29-1 to TRBJ1-1; D is unresolved. Germline-derived CDR1 and CDR2 are SQVTM and ANQGSEA. This CDR3 has 12 residues. V was clipped by 5 bases and J by 7 bases, with 14 bases between them. CDR3: CSVSRGSNEAFF. Here the CDR3 DNA reads TGCAGCGTTTCTCGAGGGAGTAATGAAGCTTTCTTT. The full variable domain, in which reference TRBV29-1 and TRBJ1-1 provide the parts outside the CDR3, is SAVISQKPSRDICQRGTSLTIQCQVDSQVTMMFWYRQQPGQSLTLIATANQGSEATYESGFVIDKFPISRPNLTFSTLTVSNMSPEDSSIYLCSVSRGSNEAFFGQGTRLTVV.

This sequence joins TRBV7-9 and TRBJ2-2; D gene unclear. Germline CDR1 reads SEHNR; CDR2 reads FQNEAQ (reference sequence). V dropped 1 base and J dropped 6 bases, with 15 bases sitting between them. The CDR3 covers 16 residues. CDR3 sequence (DNA): TGTGCCAGCAGCTTAGTAAACAATATAAAAGCCGGGGAGCTGTTTTTT. Translating gives CASSLVNNIKAGELFF.

This sequence joins TRBV5-6 and TRBJ2-1; 9 bases fit TRBD2. V trimming: 0 bases; J trimming: 7 bases; junction bases outside the gene matches: 17. The germline CDR1 and CDR2 sequences are SGHDT and YYEEEE. CDR3 length: 19 amino acids. The CDR3 sequence: CASSLVLGTSTSRRNEQFF. DNA for the CDR3: TGTGCCAGCAGCTTGGTCCTAGGGACTAGCACAAGTAGGAGAAATGAGCAGTTCTTC. Looking up the rest from reference TRBV5-6 and TRBJ2-1 gives the full variable domain: DAGVTQSPTHLIKTRGQQVTLRCSPKSGHDTVSWYQQALGQGPQFIFQYYEEEERQRGNFPDRFSGHQFPNYSSELNVNALLLGDSALYLCASSLVLGTSTSRRNEQFFGPGTRLTVL.

The chain uses TRBV6-6 and TRBJ2-7; D may be TRBD1 (6 bases). This CDR3 contains 13 residues. Trimming pared 5 bases from V and 6 bases from J, leaving 14 bases between. Germline CDR1 MNHNY, CDR2 SVGAGI (reference sequence). The CDR3 sequence is CASSPVGGLEQYF. The CDR3 DNA sequence: TGTGCCAGCAGTCCCGTAGGGGGTCTCGAGCAGTACTTC.

J is TRBJ1-2 and V is TRBV25-1; 7 bases agree with TRBD1. With 4 bases clipped from V and 6 bases from J, the junction kept 5 bases outside the gene matches. Germline loops: CDR1 MGHDK, CDR2 SYGVNS. CDR3 length equals 13 residues. CDR3 loop: CASSANTGDGYTF. For the CDR3, the DNA is TGTGCCAGCAGTGCCAACACAGGGGATGGCTACACCTTC.

This chain joins TRBV10-1 and TRBJ1-2, with 8 bases lining up with TRBD1. CDR1 WNHNN and CDR2 SYGVQD come from the germline V gene (reference sequence). With V trimmed by 8 bases and J by 2 bases, 4 bases remained unmatched. CDR3 length: 13 residues. CDR3 region: CASGGTGNYGYTF. CDR3 sequence (DNA): TGCGCCAGCGGCGGGACAGGAAACTATGGCTACACCTTC.